This is a list of T cell receptor beta chains from one sample in a study of cytomegalovirus exposure and HLA in healthy donors. The method was immunoSEQ multiplex PCR; TCRdb's version includes in-frame clones alone and lacks a portion of them. This table has a few hundred thousand clones, approximately 83% appearing once. Source material: PBMCs. The receptors originated from a girl under 18 in good health and CMV-seronegative. The CDR3 runs from the conserved cysteine through the conserved F or W. Fields, in order: D gene, V gene, clone size, J gene, CDR3 protein, CDR3 DNA. D genes are given only for firm matches. Size values are once, few and many counts, or a class for expanded clones, and some rows have none.

D gene: -
V gene: TRBV6-6
clone size: -
J gene: TRBJ2-1
CDR3 protein: CASSYQGEQFF
CDR3 DNA: TGTGCCAGCAGTTACCAGGGCGAGCAGTTCTTC

D gene: TRBD1
V gene: TRBV15
clone size: -
J gene: TRBJ2-2
CDR3 protein: CATAGQGIAGELFF
CDR3 DNA: TGTGCCACCGCCGGACAGGGGATTGCCGGGGAGCTGTTTTTT

D gene: TRBD1
V gene: TRBV6-5
clone size: -
J gene: TRBJ1-2
CDR3 protein: CASSPSGQGLYGYTF
CDR3 DNA: TGTGCCAGCAGTCCCTCAGGACAGGGACTCTATGGCTACACCTTC

D gene: TRBD1
V gene: TRBV19
clone size: -
J gene: TRBJ1-1
CDR3 protein: CASRGPSANTEAFF
CDR3 DNA: TGTGCCAGCAGGGGGCCCTCTGCGAACACTGAAGCTTTCTTT

D gene: -
V gene: TRBV5-1
clone size: -
J gene: TRBJ1-1
CDR3 protein: CASSLFSGLELNEAFF
CDR3 DNA: TGCGCCAGCAGCTTGTTTTCAGGGCTAGAGCTGAATGAAGCTTTCTTT

D gene: TRBD1
V gene: TRBV27
clone size: once
J gene: TRBJ1-4
CDR3 protein: CASSRTGTGGKLFF
CDR3 DNA: TGTGCCAGCAGTCGCACCGGGACAGGGGGGAAACTGTTTTTT

D gene: -
V gene: TRBV5-5
clone size: -
J gene: TRBJ2-1
CDR3 protein: CASSSEDSFLYNEQFF
CDR3 DNA: TGTGCCAGCAGCTCCGAGGACAGTTTCCTCTACAATGAGCAGTTCTTC

D gene: -
V gene: TRBV6-6
clone size: -
J gene: TRBJ1-5
CDR3 protein: CASTTKLGGDQPQHF
CDR3 DNA: TGTGCCAGCACCACCAAGTTGGGGGGGGATCAGCCCCAGCATTTT

D gene: -
V gene: TRBV4-3
clone size: few
J gene: TRBJ1-2
CDR3 protein: CASSQDLGAGPNYGYTF
CDR3 DNA: TGCGCCAGCAGCCAAGATCTGGGGGCAGGACCTAACTATGGCTACACCTTC

D gene: TRBD1
V gene: TRBV5-5
clone size: -
J gene: TRBJ1-2
CDR3 protein: CASSLSEGASGYTF
CDR3 DNA: TGTGCCAGCAGCTTGAGTGAGGGGGCGAGCGGCTACACCTTC

D gene: -
V gene: TRBV4-2
clone size: -
J gene: TRBJ1-6
CDR3 protein: CASSHGASSYNSPLHF
CDR3 DNA: TGTGCCAGCAGCCATGGGGCGAGCTCCTATAATTCACCCCTCCACTTT

D gene: TRBD1
V gene: TRBV6-5
clone size: -
J gene: TRBJ2-1
CDR3 protein: CASSPDRSSYNEQFF
CDR3 DNA: TGTGCCAGCAGCCCGGACAGGAGCTCCTACAATGAGCAGTTCTTC

D gene: -
V gene: TRBV4-3
clone size: few
J gene: TRBJ1-6
CDR3 protein: CASSQVDRIYSPLHF
CDR3 DNA: TGCGCCAGCAGCCAAGTCGATAGAATTTATTCACCCCTCCACTTT

D gene: TRBD1
V gene: TRBV5-1
clone size: -
J gene: TRBJ1-6
CDR3 protein: CASSVGQERSSPLHF
CDR3 DNA: TGCGCCAGCAGCGTGGGACAGGAGAGGAGTTCACCCCTCCACTTT

D gene: -
V gene: TRBV4-3
clone size: -
J gene: TRBJ2-1
CDR3 protein: CASSQPAGEQFF
CDR3 DNA: TGCGCCAGCAGCCAACCTGCCGGTGAGCAGTTCTTC

D gene: TRBD1
V gene: TRBV5-1
clone size: -
J gene: TRBJ2-1
CDR3 protein: CASSPGQGSYNEQFF
CDR3 DNA: TGCGCCAGCAGCCCAGGACAGGGCTCCTACAATGAGCAGTTCTTC

D gene: TRBD1
V gene: TRBV7-2
clone size: -
J gene: TRBJ2-7
CDR3 protein: CASMRTGNSYEQYF
CDR3 DNA: TGTGCCAGCATGCGGACAGGCAACTCCTACGAGCAGTACTTC

D gene: -
V gene: TRBV5-4
clone size: -
J gene: TRBJ2-1
CDR3 protein: CASSSAAELSYNEQFF
CDR3 DNA: TGTGCCAGCAGCTCGGCGGCGGAGCTTTCCTACAATGAGCAGTTCTTC

D gene: TRBD2
V gene: TRBV5-4
clone size: -
J gene: TRBJ2-7
CDR3 protein: CASSTRWGAGVSYEQYF
CDR3 DNA: TGTGCCAGCAGCACCCGCTGGGGAGCGGGAGTCTCCTACGAGCAGTACTTC

D gene: -
V gene: TRBV14
clone size: -
J gene: TRBJ1-1
CDR3 protein: CASSPIIRANTEAFF
CDR3 DNA: TGTGCCAGCAGCCCCATTATCAGGGCCAACACTGAAGCTTTCTTT

D gene: -
V gene: TRBV10-1
clone size: once
J gene: TRBJ2-7
CDR3 protein: CASSVTAYPYEQYF
CDR3 DNA: TGCGCCAGCAGCGTGACAGCCTACCCCTACGAGCAGTACTTC

D gene: TRBD2
V gene: TRBV4-3
clone size: -
J gene: TRBJ2-3
CDR3 protein: CASSQEVSGGGDTQYF
CDR3 DNA: TGCGCCAGCAGCCAAGAAGTAAGCGGGGGAGGAGATACGCAGTATTTT

D gene: -
V gene: TRBV6-6
clone size: few
J gene: TRBJ1-2
CDR3 protein: CASSYSPEGYGYTF
CDR3 DNA: TGTGCCAGCAGTTACTCGCCGGAGGGCTATGGCTACACCTTC

D gene: TRBD1
V gene: TRBV29-1
clone size: -
J gene: TRBJ2-5
CDR3 protein: CSVGQGGETQYF
CDR3 DNA: TGCAGCGTTGGACAGGGCGGGGAGACCCAGTACTTC

D gene: TRBD2
V gene: TRBV18
clone size: -
J gene: TRBJ2-1
CDR3 protein: CASSAGTSPGNEQFF
CDR3 DNA: TGTGCCAGCTCAGCTGGGACTAGCCCGGGCAATGAGCAGTTCTTC

D gene: -
V gene: TRBV29-1
clone size: -
J gene: TRBJ2-5
CDR3 protein: CSVEEGVGETQYF
CDR3 DNA: TGCAGCGTTGAAGAGGGAGTCGGAGAGACCCAGTACTTC

D gene: -
V gene: TRBV5-1
clone size: -
J gene: TRBJ2-5
CDR3 protein: CASSLDPAGEQETQYF
CDR3 DNA: TGCGCCAGCAGCTTGGATCCCGCAGGGGAGCAAGAGACCCAGTACTTC

D gene: TRBD1
V gene: TRBV20-1
clone size: -
J gene: TRBJ1-1
CDR3 protein: CSAWDRGTFF
CDR3 DNA: TGCAGTGCCTGGGACAGGGGGACTTTCTTT

D gene: -
V gene: TRBV6-5
clone size: -
J gene: TRBJ2-1
CDR3 protein: CASQQGSYNEQFF
CDR3 DNA: TGTGCCAGTCAACAGGGTTCATACAATGAGCAGTTCTTC

D gene: TRBD1
V gene: TRBV4-2
clone size: -
J gene: TRBJ1-1
CDR3 protein: CASSRLQGANTEAFF
CDR3 DNA: TGTGCCAGCAGCCGATTACAGGGGGCGAACACTGAAGCTTTCTTT

D gene: TRBD1
V gene: TRBV7-9
clone size: -
J gene: TRBJ2-7
CDR3 protein: CASSLSDRVEQYF
CDR3 DNA: TGTGCCAGCAGCTTGTCGGACAGGGTCGAGCAGTACTTC

D gene: TRBD1
V gene: TRBV9
clone size: -
J gene: TRBJ2-5
CDR3 protein: CASSVNGQGVETQYF
CDR3 DNA: TGTGCCAGCAGCGTAAACGGACAGGGTGTCGAGACCCAGTACTTC

D gene: -
V gene: TRBV4-1
clone size: few
J gene: TRBJ1-3
CDR3 protein: CASSQDNPSSGNTIYF
CDR3 DNA: TGCGCCAGCAGCCAAGATAACCCTAGCTCTGGAAACACCATATATTTT

D gene: TRBD1
V gene: TRBV28
clone size: -
J gene: TRBJ1-1
CDR3 protein: CASRTPQGYIRMNTEAFF
CDR3 DNA: TGTGCCAGCCGAACCCCACAGGGGTATATTAGAATGAACACTGAAGCTTTCTTT

D gene: TRBD1
V gene: TRBV29-1
clone size: -
J gene: TRBJ1-2
CDR3 protein: CSVLQGARGYGYTF
CDR3 DNA: TGCAGCGTTCTGCAGGGGGCGAGGGGTTACGGCTACACCTTC

D gene: -
V gene: TRBV7-8
clone size: once
J gene: TRBJ2-7
CDR3 protein: CASSSKGAGGAGEQYF
CDR3 DNA: TGTGCCAGCAGCTCAAAGGGGGCTGGGGGAGCGGGCGAGCAGTACTTC

D gene: TRBD2
V gene: TRBV2
clone size: -
J gene: TRBJ2-7
CDR3 protein: CASSESASGGYEQYF
CDR3 DNA: TGTGCCAGCAGTGAGTCGGCTAGCGGGGGCTACGAGCAGTACTTC

D gene: -
V gene: TRBV6-5
clone size: -
J gene: TRBJ1-5
CDR3 protein: CASRRSRVSNQPQHF
CDR3 DNA: TGTGCCAGCAGGAGATCTCGGGTGAGCAATCAGCCCCAGCATTTT

D gene: TRBD1
V gene: TRBV28
clone size: -
J gene: TRBJ1-4
CDR3 protein: CACADRGYYEKLFF
CDR3 DNA: TGTGCCTGCGCGGACAGGGGTTACTATGAAAAACTGTTTTTT

D gene: TRBD1
V gene: TRBV10-2
clone size: -
J gene: TRBJ1-2
CDR3 protein: CASRDTGEGYGYTF
CDR3 DNA: TGCGCCAGCAGGGACACAGGGGAAGGGTATGGCTACACCTTC

D gene: -
V gene: TRBV29-1
clone size: -
J gene: TRBJ1-1
CDR3 protein: CSVWRGSVTEAFF
CDR3 DNA: TGCAGCGTGTGGAGAGGGTCGGTCACTGAAGCTTTCTTT

D gene: TRBD1
V gene: TRBV5-3
clone size: -
J gene: TRBJ2-5
CDR3 protein: CARSLISARGQQETQYF
CDR3 DNA: TGTGCCAGAAGCTTGATATCTGCTCGGGGACAGCAAGAGACCCAGTACTTC